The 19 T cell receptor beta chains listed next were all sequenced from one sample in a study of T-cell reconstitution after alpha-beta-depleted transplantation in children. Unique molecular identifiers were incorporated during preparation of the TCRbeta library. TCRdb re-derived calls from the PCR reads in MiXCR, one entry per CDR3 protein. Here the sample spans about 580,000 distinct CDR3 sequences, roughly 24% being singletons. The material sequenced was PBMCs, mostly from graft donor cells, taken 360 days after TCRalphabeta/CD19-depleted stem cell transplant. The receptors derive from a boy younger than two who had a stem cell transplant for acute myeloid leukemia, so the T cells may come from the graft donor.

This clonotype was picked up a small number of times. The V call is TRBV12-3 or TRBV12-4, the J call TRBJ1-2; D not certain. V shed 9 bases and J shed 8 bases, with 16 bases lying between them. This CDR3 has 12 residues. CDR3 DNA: TGTGCCAGTGGCCCCTCGATCGACGGCTACACCTTC. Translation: CASGPSIDGYTF.

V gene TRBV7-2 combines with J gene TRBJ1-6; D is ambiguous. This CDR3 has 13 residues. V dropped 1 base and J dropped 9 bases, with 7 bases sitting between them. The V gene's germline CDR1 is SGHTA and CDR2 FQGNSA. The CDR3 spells CASSLVRSSPLHF. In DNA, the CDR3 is TGTGCCAGCAGCTTAGTAAGGAGTTCACCCCTCCACTTT.

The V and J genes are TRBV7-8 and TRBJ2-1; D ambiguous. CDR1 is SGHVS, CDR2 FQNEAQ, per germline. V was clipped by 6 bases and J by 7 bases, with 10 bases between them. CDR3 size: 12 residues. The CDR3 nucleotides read TGTGCCAGCAGGCGTCATGAGAATGAGCAGTTCTTC. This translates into CASRRHENEQFF. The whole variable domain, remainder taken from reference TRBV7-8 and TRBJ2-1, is GAGVSQSPRYKVAKRGQDVALRCDPISGHVSLFWYQQALGQGPEFLTYFQNEAQLDKSGLPSDRFFAERPEGSVSTLKIQRTQQEDSAVYLCASRRHENEQFFGPGTRLTVL.

CDR3: CASSYFTGRGYNEQFF. CDR3 nucleotides: TGTGCCAGCAGTTATTTCACTGGGAGGGGCTACAATGAGCAGTTCTTC. The chain recombines TRBV6-5 with TRBJ2-1; 7 nucleotides line up with TRBD2. Germline CDR1 MNHEY, CDR2 SVGAGI. Germline trimming cut 3 bases from V and 3 bases from J; bases unmatched to any gene: 8. This CDR3 has 16 amino acids.

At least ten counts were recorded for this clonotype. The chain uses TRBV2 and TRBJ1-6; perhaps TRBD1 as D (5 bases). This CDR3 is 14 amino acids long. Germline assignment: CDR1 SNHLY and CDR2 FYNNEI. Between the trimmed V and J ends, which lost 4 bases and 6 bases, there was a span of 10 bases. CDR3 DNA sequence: TGTGCCAGCAGTGGGGACGATTTTAATTCACCCCTCCACTTT. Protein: CASSGDDFNSPLHF.

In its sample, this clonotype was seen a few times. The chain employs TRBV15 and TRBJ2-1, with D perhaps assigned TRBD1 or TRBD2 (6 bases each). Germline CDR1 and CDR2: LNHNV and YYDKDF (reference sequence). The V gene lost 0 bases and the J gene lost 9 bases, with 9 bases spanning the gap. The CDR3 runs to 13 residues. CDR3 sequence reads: CATSREEGGEQFF. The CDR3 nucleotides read TGTGCCACCAGCAGAGAGGAGGGGGGTGAGCAGTTCTTC. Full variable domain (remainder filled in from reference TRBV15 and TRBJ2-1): DAMVIQNPRYQVTQFGKPVTLSCSQTLNHNVMYWYQQKSSQAPKLLFHYYDKDFNNEADTPDNFQSRRPNTSFCFLDIRSPGLGDTAMYLCATSREEGGEQFFGPGTRLTVL.

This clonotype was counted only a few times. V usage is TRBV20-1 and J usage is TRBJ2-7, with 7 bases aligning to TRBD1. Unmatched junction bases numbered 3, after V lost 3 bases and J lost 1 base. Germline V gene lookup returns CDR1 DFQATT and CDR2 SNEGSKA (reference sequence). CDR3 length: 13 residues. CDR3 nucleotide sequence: TGCAGTGCTAGGAAACAGGGGTCCTACGAGCAGTACGTC. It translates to CSARKQGSYEQYV.

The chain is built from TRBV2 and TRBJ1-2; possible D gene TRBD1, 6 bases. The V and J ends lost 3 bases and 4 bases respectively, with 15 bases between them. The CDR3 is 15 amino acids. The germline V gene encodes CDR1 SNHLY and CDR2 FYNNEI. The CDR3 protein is CASSEGQGQVYGYTF. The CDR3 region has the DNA TGTGCCAGCAGTGAGGGGCAGGGACAAGTCTATGGCTACACCTTC.

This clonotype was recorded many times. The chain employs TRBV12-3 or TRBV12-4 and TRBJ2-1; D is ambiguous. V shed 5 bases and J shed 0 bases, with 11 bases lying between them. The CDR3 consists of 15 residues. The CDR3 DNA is TGTGCCAGCAGTCCCCTTCTAAGCTCCTACAATGAGCAGTTCTTC. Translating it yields CASSPLLSSYNEQFF.

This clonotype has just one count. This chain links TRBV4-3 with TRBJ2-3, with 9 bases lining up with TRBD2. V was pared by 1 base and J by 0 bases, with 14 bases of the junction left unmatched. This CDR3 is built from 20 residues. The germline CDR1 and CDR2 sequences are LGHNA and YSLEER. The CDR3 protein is CASSQAPKGTSRSSTDTQYF. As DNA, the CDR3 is TGCGCCAGCAGCCAAGCTCCTAAGGGGACTAGCCGCTCTAGCACAGATACGCAGTATTTT.

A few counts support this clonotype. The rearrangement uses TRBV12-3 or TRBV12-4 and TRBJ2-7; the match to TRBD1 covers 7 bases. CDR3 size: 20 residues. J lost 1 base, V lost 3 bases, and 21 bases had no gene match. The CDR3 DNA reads TGTGCCAGCAGTTTCGATTTACCATCAAAGGGACAGCCCGAATCCTACGAGCAGTACTTC. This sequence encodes CASSFDLPSKGQPESYEQYF.

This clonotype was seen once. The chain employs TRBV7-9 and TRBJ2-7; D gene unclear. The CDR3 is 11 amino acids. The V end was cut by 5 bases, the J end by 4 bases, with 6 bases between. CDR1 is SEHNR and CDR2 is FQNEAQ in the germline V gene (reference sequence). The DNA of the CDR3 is TGTGCCAGCAGCCAAAAGTACGAGCAGTACTTC. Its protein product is CASSQKYEQYF.

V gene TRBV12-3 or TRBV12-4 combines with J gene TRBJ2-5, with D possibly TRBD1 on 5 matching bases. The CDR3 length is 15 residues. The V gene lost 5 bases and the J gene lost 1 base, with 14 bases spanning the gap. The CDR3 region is CASSASDNIQETQYF. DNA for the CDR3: TGTGCCAGCAGTGCGTCGGACAATATCCAAGAGACCCAGTACTTC.

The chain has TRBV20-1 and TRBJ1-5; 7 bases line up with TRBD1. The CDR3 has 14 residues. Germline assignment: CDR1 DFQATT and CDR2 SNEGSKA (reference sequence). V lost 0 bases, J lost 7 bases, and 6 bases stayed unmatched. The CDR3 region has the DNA TGCAGTGCTAGAGACCCACAGGGGAGACAGCCCCAGCATTTT. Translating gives CSARDPQGRQPQHF.

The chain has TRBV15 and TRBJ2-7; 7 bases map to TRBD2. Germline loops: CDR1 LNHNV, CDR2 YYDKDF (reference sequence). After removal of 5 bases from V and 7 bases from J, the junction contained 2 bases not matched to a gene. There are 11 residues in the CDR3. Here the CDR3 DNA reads TGTGCCACCAGCCCTAGCGGAGAGCAGTACTTC. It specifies CATSPSGEQYF.

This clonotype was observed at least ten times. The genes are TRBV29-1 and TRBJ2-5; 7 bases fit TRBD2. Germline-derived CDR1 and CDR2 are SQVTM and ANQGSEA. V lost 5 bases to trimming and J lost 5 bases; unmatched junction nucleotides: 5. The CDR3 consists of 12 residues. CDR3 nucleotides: TGCAGCGTTCCCGCCGGGGGGGAGACCCAGTACTTC. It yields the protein CSVPAGGETQYF.

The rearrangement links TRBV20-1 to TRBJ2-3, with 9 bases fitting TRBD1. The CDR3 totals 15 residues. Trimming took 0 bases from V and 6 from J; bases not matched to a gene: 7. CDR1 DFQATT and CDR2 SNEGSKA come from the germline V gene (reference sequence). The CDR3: CSARDPGTGWDTQYF. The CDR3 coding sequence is TGCAGTGCTAGAGATCCGGGGACAGGGTGGGATACGCAGTATTTT.

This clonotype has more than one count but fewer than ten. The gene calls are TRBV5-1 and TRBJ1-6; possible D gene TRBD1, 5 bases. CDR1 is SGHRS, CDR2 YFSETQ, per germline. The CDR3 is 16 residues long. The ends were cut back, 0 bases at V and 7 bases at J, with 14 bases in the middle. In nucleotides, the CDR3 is TGCGCCAGCAGCTTGGGAAGTTCCAGGGAAAATTCACCCCTCCACTTT. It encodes CASSLGSSRENSPLHF. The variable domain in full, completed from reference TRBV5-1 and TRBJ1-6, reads KAGVTQTPRYLIKTRGQQVTLSCSPISGHRSVSWYQQTPGQGLQFLFEYFSETQRNKGNFPGRFSGRQFSNSRSEMNVSTLELGDSALYLCASSLGSSRENSPLHFGNGTRLTVT.

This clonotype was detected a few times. The CDR3 DNA sequence: TGTGCCAGCAGCACTCGACAGGGAGGAGGTGAAAAACTGTTTTTT. It is translated as CASSTRQGGGEKLFF. The chain has TRBV7-9 and TRBJ1-4; 7 nucleotides match TRBD1. The germline V gene has CDR1 SEHNR and CDR2 FQNEAQ (reference sequence). Unmatched junction bases numbered 10, after V lost 5 bases and J lost 7 bases. The CDR3 is made up of 15 amino acids.